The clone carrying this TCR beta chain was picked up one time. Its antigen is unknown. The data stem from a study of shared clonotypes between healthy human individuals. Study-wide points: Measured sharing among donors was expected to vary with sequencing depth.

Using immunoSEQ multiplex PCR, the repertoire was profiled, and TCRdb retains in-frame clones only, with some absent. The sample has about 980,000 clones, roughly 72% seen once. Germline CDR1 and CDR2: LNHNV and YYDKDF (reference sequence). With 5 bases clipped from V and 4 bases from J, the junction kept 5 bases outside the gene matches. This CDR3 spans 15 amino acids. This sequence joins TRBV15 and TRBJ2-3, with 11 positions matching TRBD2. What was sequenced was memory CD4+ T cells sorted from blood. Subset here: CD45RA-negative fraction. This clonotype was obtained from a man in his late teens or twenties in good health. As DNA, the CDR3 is TGTGCCACCAGCGGTCGGACTAGCGGGTCAGATACGCAGTATTTT. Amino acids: CATSGRTSGSDTQYF.